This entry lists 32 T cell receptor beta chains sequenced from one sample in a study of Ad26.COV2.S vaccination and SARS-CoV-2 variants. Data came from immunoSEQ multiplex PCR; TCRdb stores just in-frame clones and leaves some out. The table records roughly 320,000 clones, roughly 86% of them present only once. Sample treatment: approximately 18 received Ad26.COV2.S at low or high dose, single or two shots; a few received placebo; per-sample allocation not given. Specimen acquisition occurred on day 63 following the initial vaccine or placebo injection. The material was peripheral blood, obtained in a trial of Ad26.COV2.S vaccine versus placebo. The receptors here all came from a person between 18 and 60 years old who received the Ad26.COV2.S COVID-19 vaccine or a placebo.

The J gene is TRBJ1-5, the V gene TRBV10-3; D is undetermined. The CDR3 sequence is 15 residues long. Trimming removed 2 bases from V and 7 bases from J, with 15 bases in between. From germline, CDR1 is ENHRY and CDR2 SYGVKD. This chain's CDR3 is CAISEEGGDGQPQHF. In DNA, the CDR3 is TGTGCCATCAGTGAGGAGGGTGGAGACGGGCAGCCCCAGCATTTT.

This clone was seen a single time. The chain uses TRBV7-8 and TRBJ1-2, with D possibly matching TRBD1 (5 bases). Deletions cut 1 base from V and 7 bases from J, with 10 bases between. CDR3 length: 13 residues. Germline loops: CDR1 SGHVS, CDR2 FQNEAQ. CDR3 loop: CASSLEGAFGYTF. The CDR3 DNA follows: TGTGCCAGCAGCTTAGAAGGGGCTTTTGGCTACACCTTC.

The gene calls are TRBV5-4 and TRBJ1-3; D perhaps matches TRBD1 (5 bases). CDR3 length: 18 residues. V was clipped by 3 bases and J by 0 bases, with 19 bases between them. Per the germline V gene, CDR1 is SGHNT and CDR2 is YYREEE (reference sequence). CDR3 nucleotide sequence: TGTGCCAGCAGCTCCTTGGATGGGGGAACGCGCTCTGGAAACACCATATATTTT. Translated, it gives CASSSLDGGTRSGNTIYF.

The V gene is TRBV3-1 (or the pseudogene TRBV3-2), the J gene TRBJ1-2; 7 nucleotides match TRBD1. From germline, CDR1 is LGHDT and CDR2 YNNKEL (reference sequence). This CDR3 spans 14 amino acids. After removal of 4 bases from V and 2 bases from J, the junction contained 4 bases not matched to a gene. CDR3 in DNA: TGTGCCAGCAGCCCCTCGGACAGGAACTATGGCTACACCTTC. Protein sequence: CASSPSDRNYGYTF.

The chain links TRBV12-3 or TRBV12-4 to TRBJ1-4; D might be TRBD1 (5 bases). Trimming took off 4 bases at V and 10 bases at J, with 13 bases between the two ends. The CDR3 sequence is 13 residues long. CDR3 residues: CASSSAGYRKLFF. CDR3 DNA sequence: TGTGCCAGCAGTTCCGCAGGGTATCGAAAACTGTTTTTT.

The CDR3: CASSNPGQAGAYEQYF. Here the CDR3 DNA reads TGTGCCAGTAGTAACCCGGGACAGGCGGGAGCCTACGAGCAGTACTTC. V and J are TRBV19 and TRBJ2-7; D is perhaps TRBD1 (8 bases). The ends were cut back, 4 bases at V and 2 bases at J, with 18 bases in the middle. CDR1 LNHDA and CDR2 SQIVND come from the germline V gene (reference sequence). The CDR3 is 16 amino acids.

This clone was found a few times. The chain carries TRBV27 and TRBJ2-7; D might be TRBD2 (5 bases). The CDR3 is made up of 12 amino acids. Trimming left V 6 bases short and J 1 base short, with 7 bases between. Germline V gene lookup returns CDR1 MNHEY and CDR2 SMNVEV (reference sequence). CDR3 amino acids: CASRGVSYEQYF. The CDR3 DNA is TGTGCCAGCAGGGGAGTGTCCTACGAGCAGTACTTC.

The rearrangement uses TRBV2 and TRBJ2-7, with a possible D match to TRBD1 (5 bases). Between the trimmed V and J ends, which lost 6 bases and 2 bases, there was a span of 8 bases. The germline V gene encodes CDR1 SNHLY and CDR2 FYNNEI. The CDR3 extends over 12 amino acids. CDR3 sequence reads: CASRYRTYEQYF. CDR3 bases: TGTGCCAGCAGGTACAGGACCTACGAGCAGTACTTC.

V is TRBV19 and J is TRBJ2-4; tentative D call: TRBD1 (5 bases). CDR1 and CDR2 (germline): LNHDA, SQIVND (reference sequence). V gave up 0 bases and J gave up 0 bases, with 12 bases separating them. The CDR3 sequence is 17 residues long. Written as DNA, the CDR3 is TGTGCCAGTAGTATAGAAGACAGTTCACTAGCCAAAAACATTCAGTACTTC. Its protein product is CASSIEDSSLAKNIQYF. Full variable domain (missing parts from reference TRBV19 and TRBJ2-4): DGGITQSPKYLFRKEGQNVTLSCEQNLNHDAMYWYRQDPGQGLRLIYYSQIVNDFQKGDIAEGYSVSREKKESFPLTVTSAQKNPTAFYLCASSIEDSSLAKNIQYFGAGTRLSVL.

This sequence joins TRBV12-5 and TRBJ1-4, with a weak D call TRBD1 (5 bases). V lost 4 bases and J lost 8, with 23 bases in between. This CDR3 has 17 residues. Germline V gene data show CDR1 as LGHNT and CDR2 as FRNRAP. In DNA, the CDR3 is TGTGCTAGTGGTTCCCTTAGGGAAGGGGTCTTCAACGAAAAACTGTTTTTT. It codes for CASGSLREGVFNEKLFF.

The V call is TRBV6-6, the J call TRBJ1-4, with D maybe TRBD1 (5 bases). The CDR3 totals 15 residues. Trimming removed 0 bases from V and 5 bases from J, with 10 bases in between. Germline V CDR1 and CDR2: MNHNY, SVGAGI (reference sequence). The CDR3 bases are TGTGCCAGCAGTTACTCGGGCCAGGGAAATGAAAAACTGTTTTTT. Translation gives CASSYSGQGNEKLFF.

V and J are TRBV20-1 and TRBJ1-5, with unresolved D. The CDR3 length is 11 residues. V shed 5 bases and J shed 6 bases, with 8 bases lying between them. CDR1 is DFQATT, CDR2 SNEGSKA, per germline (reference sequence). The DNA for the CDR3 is TGCAGTGCTGGCCGGGGTCAGCCCCAGCATTTT. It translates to CSAGRGQPQHF.

The CDR3 sequence: CASSSIRATDTQYF. The DNA of the CDR3 is TGTGCCAGCAGTTCCATACGGGCCACAGATACGCAGTATTTT. The rearrangement joins TRBV27 to TRBJ2-3; no definite D call. The CDR3 is made up of 14 amino acids. CDR1 and CDR2 from the germline V gene are MNHEY and SMNVEV (reference sequence). V lost 4 bases to trimming and J lost 2 bases, with 10 bases between them.

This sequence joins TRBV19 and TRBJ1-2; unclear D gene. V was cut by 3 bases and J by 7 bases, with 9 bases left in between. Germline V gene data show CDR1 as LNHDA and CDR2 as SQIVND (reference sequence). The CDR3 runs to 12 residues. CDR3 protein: CASSIGISGYTF. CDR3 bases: TGTGCCAGTAGTATTGGTATCAGTGGCTACACCTTC.

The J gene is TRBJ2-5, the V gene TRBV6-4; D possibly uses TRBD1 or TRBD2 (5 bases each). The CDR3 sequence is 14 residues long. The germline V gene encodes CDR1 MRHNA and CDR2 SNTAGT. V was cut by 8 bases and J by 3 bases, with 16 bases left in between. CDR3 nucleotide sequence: TGTGCCAGCTTAAGATCGGGACGAAAAGAGACCCAGTACTTC. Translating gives CASLRSGRKETQYF.

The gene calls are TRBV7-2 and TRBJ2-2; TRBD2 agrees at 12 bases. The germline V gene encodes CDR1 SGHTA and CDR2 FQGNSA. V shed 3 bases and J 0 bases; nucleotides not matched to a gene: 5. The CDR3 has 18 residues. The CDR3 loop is CASSFGLAGLTNTGELFF. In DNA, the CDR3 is TGTGCCAGCAGCTTCGGACTAGCGGGGCTTACGAACACCGGGGAGCTGTTTTTT.

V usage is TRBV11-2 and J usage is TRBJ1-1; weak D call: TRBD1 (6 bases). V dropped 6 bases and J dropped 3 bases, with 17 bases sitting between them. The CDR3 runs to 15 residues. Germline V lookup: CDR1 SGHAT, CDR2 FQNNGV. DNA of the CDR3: TGTGCCAGCAGTTCAATCGGGACACTGGACACTGAAGCTTTCTTT. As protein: CASSSIGTLDTEAFF.

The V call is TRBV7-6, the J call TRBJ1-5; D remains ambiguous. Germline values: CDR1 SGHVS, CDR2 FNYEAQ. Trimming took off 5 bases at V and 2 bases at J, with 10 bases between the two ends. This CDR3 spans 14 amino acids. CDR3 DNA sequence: TGTGCCAGCAGCCTGACGGCGGGCAATCAGCCCCAGCATTTT. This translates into CASSLTAGNQPQHF.

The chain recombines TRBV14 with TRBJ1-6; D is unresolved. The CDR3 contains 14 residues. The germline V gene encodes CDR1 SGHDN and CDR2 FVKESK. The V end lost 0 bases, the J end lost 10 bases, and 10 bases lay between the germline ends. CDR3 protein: CASSQERFGSPLHF. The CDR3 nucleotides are TGTGCCAGCAGCCAAGAGCGGTTCGGATCACCCCTCCACTTT.

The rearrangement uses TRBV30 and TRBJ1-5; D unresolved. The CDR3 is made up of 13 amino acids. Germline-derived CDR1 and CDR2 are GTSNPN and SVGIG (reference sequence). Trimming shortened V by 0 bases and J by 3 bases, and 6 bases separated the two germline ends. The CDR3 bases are TGTGCCTGGAGTGTAGACTCCAATCAGCCCCAGCATTTT. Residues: CAWSVDSNQPQHF.

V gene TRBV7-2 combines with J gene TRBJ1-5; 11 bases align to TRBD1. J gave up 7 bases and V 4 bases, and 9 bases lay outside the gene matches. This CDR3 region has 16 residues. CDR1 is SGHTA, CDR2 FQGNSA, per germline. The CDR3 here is CASSSRTGGLRQPQHF. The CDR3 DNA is TGTGCCAGCAGCTCGCGGACAGGGGGCCTCAGACAGCCCCAGCATTTT.

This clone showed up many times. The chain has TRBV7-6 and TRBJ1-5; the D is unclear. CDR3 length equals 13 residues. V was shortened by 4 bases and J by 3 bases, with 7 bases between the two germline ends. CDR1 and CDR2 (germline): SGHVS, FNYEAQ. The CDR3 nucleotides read TGTGCCAGCAGCTCCGATAACAATCAGCCCCAGCATTTT. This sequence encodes CASSSDNNQPQHF.

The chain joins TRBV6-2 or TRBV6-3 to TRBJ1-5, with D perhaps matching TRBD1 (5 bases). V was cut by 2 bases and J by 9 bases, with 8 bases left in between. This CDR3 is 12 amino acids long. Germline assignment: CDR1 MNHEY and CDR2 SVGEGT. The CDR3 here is CASSYGAGPQHF. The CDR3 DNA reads TGTGCCAGCAGTTACGGGGCAGGGCCCCAGCATTTT.

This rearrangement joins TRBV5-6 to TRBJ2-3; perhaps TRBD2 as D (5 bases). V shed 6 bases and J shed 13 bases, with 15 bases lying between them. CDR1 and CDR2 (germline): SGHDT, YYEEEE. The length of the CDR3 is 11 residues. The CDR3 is CASTTAGLEYF. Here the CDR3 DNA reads TGTGCCAGCACCACCGCAGGACTCGAGTATTTT.

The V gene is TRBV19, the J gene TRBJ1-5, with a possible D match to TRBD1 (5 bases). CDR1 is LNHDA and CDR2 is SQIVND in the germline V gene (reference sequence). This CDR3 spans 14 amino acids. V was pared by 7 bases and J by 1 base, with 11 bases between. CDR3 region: CASNRDRSNQPQHF. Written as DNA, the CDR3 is TGTGCCAGTAACCGGGACCGCAGCAATCAGCCCCAGCATTTT.

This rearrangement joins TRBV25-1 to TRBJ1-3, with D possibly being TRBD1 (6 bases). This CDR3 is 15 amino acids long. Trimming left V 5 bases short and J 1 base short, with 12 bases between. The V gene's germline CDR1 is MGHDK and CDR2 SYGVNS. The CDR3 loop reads CASSLGASSGNTIYF. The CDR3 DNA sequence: TGTGCCAGCAGTTTGGGGGCGAGTTCTGGAAACACCATATATTTT.

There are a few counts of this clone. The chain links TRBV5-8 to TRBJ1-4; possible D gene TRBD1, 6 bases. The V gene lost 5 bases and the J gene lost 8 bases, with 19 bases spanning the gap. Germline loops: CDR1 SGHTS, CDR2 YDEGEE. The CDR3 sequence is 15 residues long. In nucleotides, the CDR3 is TGTGCCAGCAGGGATCTGCGGGGGCGAGAAGAAAAACTGTTTTTT. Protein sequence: CASRDLRGREEKLFF.

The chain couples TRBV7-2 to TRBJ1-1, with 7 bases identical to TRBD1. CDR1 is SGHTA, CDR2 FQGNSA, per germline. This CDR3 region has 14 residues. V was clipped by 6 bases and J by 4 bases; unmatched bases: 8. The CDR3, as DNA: TGTGCCAGCAGTCAGGGGGGGGCATTCACTGAAGCTTTCTTT. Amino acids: CASSQGGAFTEAFF.

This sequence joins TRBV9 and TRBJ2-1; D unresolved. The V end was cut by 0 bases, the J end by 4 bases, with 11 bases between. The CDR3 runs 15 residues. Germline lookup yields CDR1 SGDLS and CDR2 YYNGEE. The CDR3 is CASSVDPQRYNEQFF. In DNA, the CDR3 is TGTGCCAGCAGCGTAGACCCCCAGAGATACAATGAGCAGTTCTTC. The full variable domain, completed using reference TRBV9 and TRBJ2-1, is DSGVTQTPKHLITATGQRVTLRCSPRSGDLSVYWYQQSLDQGLQFLIQYYNGEERAKGNILERFSAQQFPDLHSELNLSSLELGDSALYFCASSVDPQRYNEQFFGPGTRLTVL.

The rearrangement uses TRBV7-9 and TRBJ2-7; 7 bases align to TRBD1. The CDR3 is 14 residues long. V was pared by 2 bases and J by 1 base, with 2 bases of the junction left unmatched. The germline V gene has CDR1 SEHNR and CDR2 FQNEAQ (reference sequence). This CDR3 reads CASSLSGQSYEQYF. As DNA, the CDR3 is TGTGCCAGCAGCTTATCGGGACAGTCCTACGAGCAGTACTTC.

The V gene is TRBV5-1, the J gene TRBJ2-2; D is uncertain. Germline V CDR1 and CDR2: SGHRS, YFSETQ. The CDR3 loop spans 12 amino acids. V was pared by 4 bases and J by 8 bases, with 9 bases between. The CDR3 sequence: CASSPDGGELFF. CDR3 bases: TGCGCCAGCAGCCCGGACGGGGGGGAGCTGTTTTTT.

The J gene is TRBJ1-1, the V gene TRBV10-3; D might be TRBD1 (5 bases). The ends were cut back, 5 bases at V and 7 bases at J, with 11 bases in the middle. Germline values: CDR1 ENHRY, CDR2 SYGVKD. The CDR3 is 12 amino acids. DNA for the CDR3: TGTGCCATCAGTCCGGGACCCTTTGAAGCTTTCTTT. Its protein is CAISPGPFEAFF.